The 4 T cell receptor beta chains reported below all come from one sample, sequenced in a study of spatial heterogeneity in lung cancer. TCRdb fed the 5' RACE reads into MiXCR, producing one record per CDR3 protein. The sample consists of about 82,000 distinct CDR3 sequences, around 12% of them appearing once. Stated time point: sample taken at primary tumor resection. Unsorted whole RNA from tumor, nontumor lung or frozen PBMC underwent sequencing. Material: PBMCs, obtained at surgery. These receptors all stem from a male donor with early-stage non-small cell lung cancer.

This chain connects TRBV3-1 to TRBJ2-1; D unresolved. The germline CDR1 and CDR2 sequences are LGHDT and YNNKEL (reference sequence). The germline V and J ends were trimmed by 7 bases and 6 bases, with 10 bases remaining between them. The CDR3 runs to 12 residues. This CDR3 reads CASTFGSNEQFF. The CDR3 coding sequence is TGTGCCAGCACCTTCGGAAGCAATGAGCAGTTCTTC.

This clonotype was seen a handful of times. The CDR3 bases are TGTGCCAGCAGTCCTCGGACTAGCGGTTACGAGCAGTACTTC. As protein: CASSPRTSGYEQYF. V is TRBV12-3 or TRBV12-4 and J is TRBJ2-7; 10 bases agree with TRBD2. This CDR3 is built from 14 residues. The J segment lost 4 bases and the V segment lost 5 bases, leaving 5 bases of the junction unmatched.

This rearrangement joins TRBV6-1 to TRBJ2-2; 9 nucleotides agree with TRBD2. V lost 2 bases and J lost 3; bases outside the gene matches: 13. The CDR3 contains 19 residues. Per the germline V gene, CDR1 is MNHNS and CDR2 is SASEGT. This CDR3 reads CASSEWLFGGRAHTGELFF. The DNA for the CDR3 is TGTGCCAGCAGTGAATGGCTTTTCGGCGGGAGGGCCCACACCGGGGAGCTGTTTTTT.

This clonotype was counted a few times. The chain joins TRBV19 to TRBJ2-1, with D possibly TRBD2 on 6 matching bases. Germline V gene data show CDR1 as LNHDA and CDR2 as SQIVND (reference sequence). V was cut by 8 bases and J by 8 bases, with 25 bases left in between. The CDR3 extends over 16 amino acids. The CDR3 sequence: CASHDSGSTDRDEQFF. CDR3 sequence (DNA): TGTGCCAGTCACGATAGCGGCTCAACAGACCGGGATGAGCAGTTCTTC.